The clone carrying this TCR beta chain was seen a few times. What it recognizes is unknown. Researchers barred patients who had uncontrolled infection, other autoimmune disease, pregnancy or lactation. Diagnoses were established using clinical symptoms, serum thyroxine and TRAb, thyroid ultrasound and orbital computed tomography. V was clipped by 0 bases and J by 3 bases, with 10 bases between them. The CDR3 spans 14 residues. CDR1 and CDR2 from the germline V gene are SGHNT and YYREEE (reference sequence). This record belongs to a study of T cells in Graves' hyperthyroidism and ophthalmopathy. Study-level findings and limits: A model of 13 V-J features distinguished ophthalmopathy from stable hyperthyroidism. Ophthalmopathy was model-predicted a median roughly 6.5 months pre-onset.

Using RNA transcripts as the source, TCR beta CDR3 regions were amplified. First-round RT-PCR targeting the TCR CDR3 was performed with the HTBI primer set. MiXCR, run by TCRdb on the multiplex PCR reads, gives a single entry per CDR3 protein. The sample shows approximately 640,000 distinct CDR3 sequences, about 16% of them seen only once. The sequencing sample was made of blood. The chain uses TRBV5-4 and TRBJ2-7; D not resolved. The sequence came from a woman in her thirties with Graves' hyperthyroidism. CDR3 sequence reads: CASSLAGHYYEQYF. CDR3 DNA sequence: TGTGCCAGCAGCTTGGCGGGTCACTACTACGAGCAGTACTTC.